The TCR beta chain described here comes from a study of blood T cells in healthy people across ages. Using a J-beta primer mix together with a sample-barcoded 5' primer, a second PCR was run for about 6 to 11 cycles. Each of the samples gave a minimum of 2.5 million paired-end reads that contained CDR3. Via MiXCR, TCRdb re-called the 5' RACE reads, giving one row per CDR3 protein. The repertoire holds hundreds of thousands of distinct CDR3 sequences, with 40% to 50% as singletons. From germline, CDR1 is SGHTA and CDR2 FQGNSA. Trimming took 1 base from V and 7 from J, leaving 15 bases between them. This CDR3 comprises 15 residues.

The V gene is TRBV7-2, the J gene TRBJ2-3; the D gene is possibly TRBD2 (7 bases). This sequence originates from a man older than 75 in good health. The sequenced sample consisted of blood. CDR3: CASSLEGGRQNTQYF. The CDR3 nucleotides read TGTGCCAGCAGCTTAGAGGGGGGGCGACAGAATACGCAGTATTTT.